The 8 T cell receptor beta chains in this list originate from one sample, sequenced in a study of radiation and T cells in renal cell carcinoma. Using immunoSEQ multiplex PCR, the repertoire was profiled, and TCRdb retains in-frame clones only, with some absent. The table shows around 140,000 clones, with less than 85% occurring only once. Time point: baseline pretreatment blood. The sample's treatment: 15 Gy SBRT to primary tumor, nephrectomy 4 weeks later. This sample comprised blood, obtained from a patient whose treatment included radiotherapy and nephrectomy. These receptors all come from a woman between 50 and 59 years old with renal cell carcinoma.

V usage is TRBV19 and J usage is TRBJ2-3; D remains unclear. This CDR3 contains 11 residues. Germline V CDR1 and CDR2: LNHDA, SQIVND (reference sequence). V was pared by 10 bases and J by 2 bases, with 7 bases between. The CDR3 reads CATRNTDTQYF. The CDR3, as DNA: TGTGCCACCAGAAACACAGATACGCAGTATTTT.

The chain employs TRBV2 and TRBJ2-7; 7 nucleotides match TRBD1. The CDR3 contains 13 residues. CDR1 and CDR2 (germline): SNHLY, FYNNEI. J gave up 3 bases and V 6 bases, and 5 bases lay outside the gene matches. The DNA for the CDR3 is TGTGCCAGCAGCGATGACAGGGTCTACGAGCAGTACTTC. Protein product: CASSDDRVYEQYF. Complete variable domain (other parts from reference TRBV2 and TRBJ2-7): EPEVTQTPSHQVTQMGQEVILRCVPISNHLYFYWYRQILGQKVEFLVSFYNNEISEKSEIFDDQFSVERPDGSNFTLKIRSTKLEDSAMYFCASSDDRVYEQYFGPGTRLTVT.

The rearrangement uses TRBV7-4 and TRBJ2-7; a possible D gene is TRBD2 (5 bases). Trimming took off 5 bases at V and 3 bases at J, with 14 bases between the two ends. CDR3 size: 14 residues. Looked up from germline, CDR1 is SGHVT and CDR2 is SQSDAQ. CDR3 in amino acids: CASSLNQEVYEQYF. Here the CDR3 DNA reads TGTGCCAGCAGCCTCAACCAGGAGGTCTACGAGCAGTACTTC. Complete variable domain (other parts from reference TRBV7-4 and TRBJ2-7): GAGVSQSPRYKVAKRGRDVALRCDSISGHVTLYWYRQTLGQGSEVLTYSQSDAQRDKSGRPSGRFSAERPERSVSTLKIQRTEQGDSAVYLCASSLNQEVYEQYFGPGTRLTVT.

The rearrangement joins TRBV25-1 to TRBJ2-2; maybe TRBD1 (6 bases). Germline V CDR1 and CDR2: MGHDK, SYGVNS. The length of the CDR3 is 15 residues. V was pared by 8 bases and J by 0 bases, with 13 bases between. CDR3 nucleotide sequence: TGTGCCAGCCCCCGGACAGATACGAACACCGGGGAGCTGTTTTTT. It codes for CASPRTDTNTGELFF. Full variable domain (outside the CDR3, taken from reference TRBV25-1 and TRBJ2-2): EADIYQTPRYLVIGTGKKITLECSQTMGHDKMYWYQQDPGMELHLIHYSYGVNSTEKGDLSSESTVSRIRTEHFPLTLESARPSHTSQYLCASPRTDTNTGELFFGEGSRLTVL.

The chain is built from TRBV28 and TRBJ1-2; D remains ambiguous. CDR3 size: 15 residues. CDR1 MDHEN and CDR2 SYDVKM come from the germline V gene. The V and J ends lost 6 bases and 4 bases respectively, with 18 bases between them. CDR3 sequence: CASSRTRTATYGYTF. DNA for the CDR3: TGTGCCAGCAGCCGCACCCGGACGGCCACCTATGGCTACACCTTC.

The genes are TRBV25-1 and TRBJ2-5; the match to TRBD1 covers 9 bases. This CDR3 is built from 18 residues. J gave up 2 bases and V 4 bases, and 14 bases lay outside the gene matches. The germline gives CDR1 MGHDK, CDR2 SYGVNS. DNA for the CDR3: TGTGCCAGCAGTGCCTTTGGCGGGACAGGGTACCTTCAAGAGACCCAGTACTTC. This encodes CASSAFGGTGYLQETQYF.

The sample holds one count of this clone. This rearrangement joins TRBV7-2 to TRBJ2-3; possible D gene TRBD2, 5 bases. V lost 2 bases, J lost 6 bases, and 15 bases lay in between. Germline V CDR1 and CDR2: SGHTA, FQGNSA. This CDR3 has 15 amino acids. The CDR3 reads CASSLPNDYSDTQYF. In nucleotides, the CDR3 is TGTGCCAGCAGCTTACCAAACGACTATTCGGATACGCAGTATTTT.

The rearrangement uses TRBV7-6 and TRBJ2-1; D is unresolved. Per germline, CDR1 SGHVS and CDR2 FNYEAQ. This CDR3 region has 12 residues. V shed 5 bases and J shed 9 bases, with 11 bases lying between them. CDR3 region: CASSMSTGEQFF. The CDR3 coding sequence is TGTGCCAGCAGCATGTCTACGGGTGAGCAGTTCTTC.